Below, 18 T cell receptor beta chains from the same sample are listed, as sequenced in a study of monozygotic twins with inflammatory bowel disease. After re-calling the 5' RACE reads, TCRdb lists one entry per CDR3 protein, DNA absent. This repertoire comprises some 170,000 distinct CDR3 sequences; its ten largest clones make up approximately 3%. Sequenced sample: blood. The receptors here all came from a human donor with ulcerative colitis or Crohn's disease, or a healthy co-twin of an affected twin (not recorded which).

V and J are TRBV7-3 and TRBJ2-3; TCRdb designates TRBD1, a call that cannot be tested without DNA. Germline V gene sequence: CDR1 SGHTA, CDR2 FQGTGA. This CDR3 is 14 amino acids long. The CDR3 sequence is CASSPPDLTDTQYF.

The chain's CDR3 is CATSRDKPAGANVLTF. This chain connects TRBV6-1 to TRBJ2-6; without DNA, the TCRdb call of TRBD2 cannot be checked. The length of the CDR3 is 16 residues. CDR1 MNHNS and CDR2 SASEGT come from the germline V gene.

The chain has TRBV6-2 or TRBV6-3 and TRBJ2-7; TCRdb indicates TRBD2, and absent DNA this call remains unverified. The CDR3 spans 14 residues. Germline V gene data show CDR1 as MNHEY and CDR2 as SVGEGT. The chain's CDR3 is CASSHSGSSNEQYF.

The chain couples TRBV15 to TRBJ2-3; the TRBD2 assignment by TCRdb is unverifiable without DNA. The CDR3 extends over 15 amino acids. Per germline, CDR1 LNHNV and CDR2 YYDKDF (reference sequence). This chain's CDR3 is CATSRDRRRTDTQYF.

V usage is TRBV29-1 and J usage is TRBJ2-6; TCRdb selects TRBD1, and the lack of DNA leaves this call unchecked. The CDR3 contains 17 residues. Germline loops: CDR1 SQVTM, CDR2 ANQGSEA. CDR3 region: CSVPRTGASSGANVLTF.

The chain has TRBV10-3 and TRBJ2-1; with no DNA, the TCRdb D assignment of TRBD1 cannot be verified. The CDR3 is 14 amino acids. CDR1 is ENHRY, CDR2 SYGVKD, per germline. The CDR3 loop reads CAIRDGTGLNEQFF.

The chain links TRBV6-5 to TRBJ2-7. CDR3 length equals 14 residues. The germline V gene encodes CDR1 MNHEY and CDR2 SVGAGI. CDR3: CASSYSRGSYEQYF.

The CDR3 loop reads CASSPRYREDGYTF. J is TRBJ1-2 and V is TRBV11-2. Germline loops: CDR1 SGHAT, CDR2 FQNNGV. The CDR3 sequence is 14 residues long.

This chain connects TRBV25-1 to TRBJ2-7. CDR1 MGHDK and CDR2 SYGVNS come from the germline V gene. This CDR3 is 12 amino acids long. This CDR3 reads CASRRSVYEQYF.

The rearrangement uses TRBV7-2 and TRBJ2-7; TCRdb's D gene call, TRBD2, goes unchecked for lack of DNA. This CDR3 is built from 15 residues. Germline V gene lookup returns CDR1 SGHTA and CDR2 FQGNSA. This CDR3 is CASSLGLAGVTEQYF.

The chain recombines TRBV9 with TRBJ1-2; TCRdb's D call of TRBD1 is untestable without DNA. This CDR3 is 13 amino acids long. Germline CDR1 and CDR2: SGDLS and YYNGEE. CDR3 residues: CASSILRGYGYTF. The full variable domain, in which reference TRBV9 and TRBJ1-2 provide the parts outside the CDR3, is DSGVTQTPKHLITATGQRVTLRCSPRSGDLSVYWYQQSLDQGLQFLIQYYNGEERAKGNILERFSAQQFPDLHSELNLSSLELGDSALYFCASSILRGYGYTFGSGTRLTVV.

The chain carries TRBV12-3 or TRBV12-4 and TRBJ1-2. CDR3 size: 15 residues. This CDR3 reads CASSLRENPTNGYTF.

V and J are TRBV28 and TRBJ1-1; absent DNA, TCRdb's TRBD1 call cannot be checked. The CDR3 is 14 residues long. Germline V lookup: CDR1 MDHEN, CDR2 SYDVKM. CDR3 residues: CASRLGHRGMRAFF.

This chain connects TRBV7-6 to TRBJ1-1. There are 15 residues in the CDR3. The germline gives CDR1 SGHVS, CDR2 FNYEAQ. The CDR3 is CASSLHQAANTEAFF.

CDR3 region: CASSLGRRSGANVLTF. The chain uses TRBV5-1 and TRBJ2-6; without DNA, the TCRdb call of TRBD2 cannot be checked. This CDR3 spans 16 amino acids. Germline V lookup: CDR1 SGHRS, CDR2 YFSETQ.

The V and J genes are TRBV7-6 and TRBJ2-1; as DNA is missing, the TRBD2 call by TCRdb cannot be tested. This CDR3 contains 17 residues. CDR1 SGHVS and CDR2 FNYEAQ come from the germline V gene. CDR3 amino acids: CASSPKLAGGSNNEQFF.

The chain links TRBV7-8 to TRBJ2-7. There are 14 residues in the CDR3. CDR1 and CDR2 (germline): SGHVS, FQNEAQ. The CDR3 is CASSISGTPYEQYF.

The rearrangement joins TRBV15 to TRBJ2-5. The CDR3 consists of 14 residues. CDR1 and CDR2 from the germline V gene are LNHNV and YYDKDF (reference sequence). The CDR3 loop reads CATSRGNTQEAQYF.